This T cell receptor beta chain was obtained from a study of T cells in women clearing cervical HPV infection. Cervical HPV DNA detected by MY09/MY11 PCR, typed by dot-blot. Assay: immunoSEQ multiplex PCR; the TCRdb copy retains only in-frame clones and omits some. In total, the table holds about 40,000 clones. The CDR3 is made up of 13 amino acids. The V gene's germline CDR1 is SGHDT and CDR2 YYEEEE. V was shortened by 0 bases and J by 4 bases, with 6 bases between the two germline ends. Comments on this clone: The read falls 3 residues short of the CDR3 end, and the missing part is taken from the germline J gene.

This clonotype originated in a woman between 18 and 75 years old with a cervical HPV16 infection that either progressed to CIN3+ or cleared (not recorded which). The chain carries TRBV5-6 and TRBJ2-3; D remains ambiguous. Sequences were obtained from blood buffy coat. The CDR3 is CASSLARSDTQYF. The part of the CDR3 DNA that was read is TGTGCCAGCAGCTTGGCCAGGTCAGATACG.